This TCR beta chain originates from a study of cytomegalovirus exposure and HLA in healthy donors. The CDR3 length is 15 residues. Trimming removed 5 bases from V and 0 bases from J, with 14 bases in between. CDR1 is SEHNR, CDR2 FQNEAQ, per germline (reference sequence). The PCR made use of 60 Vbeta and 13 Jbeta primers. The repertoire was sequenced with immunoSEQ multiplex PCR; TCRdb's copy has only in-frame clones and lacks some. This table holds around 170,000 clones, roughly 80% found once. Sequenced input: PBMCs. This sequence originates from a woman aged 18-29 years in good health and CMV-seronegative. The V call is TRBV7-9, the J call TRBJ2-7; D gene unclear. The CDR3 coding sequence is TGTGCCAGCAGCCACACGGAACAGCCCTCCTACGAGCAGTACTTC. Amino acid sequence: CASSHTEQPSYEQYF.